The 3 T cell receptor beta chains listed next were all sequenced from one sample in a study of human T cells and chemical hapten exposure. Sample time point: patch test 3, about 24 weeks after DPC sensitization. Treatment reported: therapeutic diphenylcyclopropenone sensitization with weekly scalp DPC. TCRdb analysed the RACE reads with MiXCR anew, one entry per CDR3 protein. The sample lists about 160,000 distinct CDR3 sequences; approximately 30% were seen once. The starting material was whole blood, obtained in connection with sensitization to the hapten diphenylcyclopropenone (DPC). The receptors shown here come from a woman under 30 with alopecia areata. Some clones in this sample may be carry-over from other donors' samples.

The chain combines TRBV10-3 with TRBJ2-7; the D is unclear. The CDR3 consists of 12 residues. Germline lookup yields CDR1 ENHRY and CDR2 SYGVKD. V was cut by 4 bases and J by 4 bases, with 8 bases left in between. In nucleotides, the CDR3 is TGTGCCATCAGTGTTGTGGGTTACGAGCAGTACTTC. Its translation is CAISVVGYEQYF.

The chain uses TRBV29-1 and TRBJ1-2, with 7 bases aligning to TRBD1. Trimming removed 7 bases from V and 5 bases from J; junction bases left unmatched: 13. The CDR3 has 14 amino acids. CDR1 is SQVTM, CDR2 ANQGSEA, per germline. The CDR3 protein is CSAIPTGVGYGYTF. The CDR3 DNA is TGCAGCGCCATTCCCACAGGGGTGGGATATGGCTACACCTTC.

The CDR3 loop is CASSAIGGTDTQYF. The CDR3 DNA is TGTGCCAGCAGTGCCATAGGGGGCACAGATACGCAGTATTTT. The V call is TRBV6-1, the J call TRBJ2-3, with D tentatively TRBD1 (5 bases). V was cut by 4 bases and J by 1 base, with 9 bases left in between. The CDR3 loop spans 14 amino acids. Germline V CDR1 and CDR2: MNHNS, SASEGT.